This TCR beta chain was identified in a study of pediatric ulcerative colitis. Study-wide points: Total lymphocyte DNA, not sorted subsets, was the template. A couple of rectal clonotypes were found only in ulcerative colitis patients, all of them.

In germline, CDR1 is KGHSH, CDR2 LQKENI. The CDR3 totals 16 residues. Trimming removed 0 bases from V and 6 bases from J, with 17 bases in between. During colonoscopy, one to two rectal pinch biopsies were collected. Before the diagnostic colonoscopy, ulcerative colitis patients were free of immunosuppressive medication. This clone occurred a few times. Its antigen is unidentified. Sequencing was at survey level. Measured with immunoSEQ multiplex PCR; TCRdb has only the in-frame clones, and not every one. The sample lists tens of thousands of clones; roughly 72% were seen once. The receptor's source is a boy younger than 18 with moderate ulcerative colitis. Sequenced sample: gut tissue. The rearrangement links TRBV18 to TRBJ1-1; unclear D gene. The chain's CDR3 is CASSPPSRGGMAEAFF. DNA for the CDR3: TGTGCCAGCTCACCACCGTCCCGGGGTGGGATGGCTGAAGCTTTCTTT.